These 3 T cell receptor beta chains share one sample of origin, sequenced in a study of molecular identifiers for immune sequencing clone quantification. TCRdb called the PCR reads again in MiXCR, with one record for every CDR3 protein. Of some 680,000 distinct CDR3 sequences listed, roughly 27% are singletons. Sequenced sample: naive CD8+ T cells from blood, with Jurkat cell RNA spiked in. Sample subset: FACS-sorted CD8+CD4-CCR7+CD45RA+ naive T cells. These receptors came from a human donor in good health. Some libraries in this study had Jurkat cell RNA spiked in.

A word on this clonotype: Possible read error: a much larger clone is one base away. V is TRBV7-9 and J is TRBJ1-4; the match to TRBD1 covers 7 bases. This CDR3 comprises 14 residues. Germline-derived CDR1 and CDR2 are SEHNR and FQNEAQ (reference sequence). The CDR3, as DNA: TGTGCCCGCAGCTTAGAGGGGGCCTATGAAAAACTGTTTTTT. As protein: CARSLEGAYEKLFF.

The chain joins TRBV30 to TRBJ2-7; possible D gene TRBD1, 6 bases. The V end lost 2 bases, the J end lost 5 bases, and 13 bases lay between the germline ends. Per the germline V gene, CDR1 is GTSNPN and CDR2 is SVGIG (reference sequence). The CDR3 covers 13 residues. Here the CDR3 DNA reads TGTGCCTGGAGTCTGGGGGCAGGAGACGAGCAGTACTTC. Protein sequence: CAWSLGAGDEQYF.

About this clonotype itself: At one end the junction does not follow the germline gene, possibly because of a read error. The CDR3 is CAGSPGPYNEQFF. The DNA for the CDR3 is TGTGCCGGCAGTCCCGGGCCCTACAATGAGCAGTTCTTC. The chain recombines TRBV6-5 with TRBJ2-1; no clear D gene. Looked up from germline, CDR1 is MNHEY and CDR2 is SVGAGI. This CDR3 has 13 amino acids.